This T cell receptor beta chain was profiled in a study of OX40 agonist ivuxolimab in advanced cancers. The study in broad terms: Ivuxolimab, which targeted the costimulatory receptor OX40 (CD134), was an agonistic, fully human IgG2 monoclonal antibody. Patients were allowed to have had prior anti-PD-1, anti-PD-L1 or anti-CTLA-4 therapy, and 40% of the dose-escalation patients had previously received checkpoint inhibitors. The paper covers the monotherapy dose-escalation part of the phase I ivuxolimab trial, which included N of about 50 patients. Of the 52 patients in dose escalation, some 20 had hepatocellular carcinoma, about 15 had melanoma, 9 had renal cell carcinoma and 9 had head and neck cancer. Intravenous ivuxolimab was administered to patients every 2 weeks at six dose levels: 0.01, 0.1, 0.3, 1.5, 3 and 10 mg/kg. Peripheral TCRbeta sequencing aimed to test whether ivuxolimab altered TCR sequence diversity and caused clonal T-cell expansion. Partial responses occurred in three dose-escalation patients: two with cutaneous melanoma and one with hepatocellular carcinoma. In the dose-escalation cohort, approximately 82% of patients were male, and the mean age was 60 years with a range of about 20 to 80. General study outcomes and caveats: In the 0.1-3.0 mg/kg groups, partial responders had among the lowest normalized peripheral clonal expansion, particularly in CD8+ T cells. After ivuxolimab, expanded clones were on average more numerous among CD8+ T cells than among CD4+ T cells. Clonal expansion of both CD4+ and CD8+ blood T cells was observed from baseline to week 6 at doses 0.1 to 3.0 mg/kg. Low levels of normalized T-cell clonal expansion were also seen in some patients who did not respond. The antigen specificity of the peripheral T cells that underwent clonal expansion was not determined.

This clone was found once. Its specific antigen is unknown. No qualities accompany the bases; no much larger clone lies one base away. For sequencing of the TCRbeta CDR3 region, genomic DNA was extracted from the sorted cells. The immunoSEQ Assay was used for sequencing of TCRbeta CDR3 regions. TCRdb carries this immuneACCESS record with in-frame sequences only. Its versions omit some clonotypes, under half of them owing to an unresolved V gene in the studies checked, with the rest unexplained. This sample lists approximately 84,000 clones; roughly nine tenths were detected once. The top ten clones comprise over 0.75% of the sample. The trial excluded patients who had a history of autoimmune disease or were on systemic immunosuppression. Peripheral blood for TCR sequencing was collected from all dose cohorts at baseline, on cycle 4 day 1, and on cycle 7 day 1. Samples were obtained from an open-label, multicenter, first-in-human phase I dose-escalation trial of ivuxolimab. The trial enrolled adults with locally advanced or metastatic head and neck squamous cell, hepatocellular, melanoma or renal cell carcinoma. Before TCR sequencing, CD4+ T cells and CD8+ T cells from peripheral blood were sorted into separate populations.

This clonotype originated in an adult with an advanced solid tumor such as melanoma, head and neck, liver or kidney cancer. The input for sequencing was CD4+ or CD8+ T cells sorted from blood, taken in a trial of the OX40 agonist ivuxolimab.

The CDR3 corresponds to CASSQRDSGSPLHF. The DNA reads TGCGCCAGCAGCCAAAGGGACAGCGGTTCACCCCTCCACTTT. The rearrangement combines TRBV4-1 with TRBJ1-6, with TRBD1 identical over 7 junction bases. The junction shows trimming of 2 bases on V and 9 bases on J, and the gene matches do not reach 4 bases of it. Per the germline V gene, MGHRA is the CDR1 and YSYEKL is the CDR2. The CDR3 covers 14 residues, taking in both the cysteine and the phenylalanine. The retained sequence is limited to the CDR3, 42 bases, with the frame set at the first base.